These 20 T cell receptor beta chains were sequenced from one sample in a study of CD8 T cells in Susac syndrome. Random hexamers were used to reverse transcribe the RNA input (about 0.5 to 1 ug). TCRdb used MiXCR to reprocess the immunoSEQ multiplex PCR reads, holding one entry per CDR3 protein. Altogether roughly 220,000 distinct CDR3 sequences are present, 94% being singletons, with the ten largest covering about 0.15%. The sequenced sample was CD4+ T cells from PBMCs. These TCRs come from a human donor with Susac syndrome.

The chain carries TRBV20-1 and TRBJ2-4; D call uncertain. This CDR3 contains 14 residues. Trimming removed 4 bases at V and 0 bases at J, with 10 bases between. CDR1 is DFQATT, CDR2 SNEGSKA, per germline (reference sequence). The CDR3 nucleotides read TGCAGTGCTACCCGAGCCGGAGCCAAAAACATTCAGTACTTC. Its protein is CSATRAGAKNIQYF.

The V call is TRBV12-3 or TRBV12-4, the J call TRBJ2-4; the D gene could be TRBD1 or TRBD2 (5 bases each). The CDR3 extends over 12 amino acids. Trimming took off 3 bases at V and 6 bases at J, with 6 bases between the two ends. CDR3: CASSLRGNIQYF. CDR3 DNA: TGTGCCAGCAGTTTGAGGGGAAACATTCAGTACTTC.

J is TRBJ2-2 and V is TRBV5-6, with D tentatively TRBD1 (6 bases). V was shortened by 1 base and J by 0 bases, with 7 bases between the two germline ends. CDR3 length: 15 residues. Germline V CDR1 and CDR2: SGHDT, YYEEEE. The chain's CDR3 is CASSLRGTNTGELFF. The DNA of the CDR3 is TGTGCCAGCAGCTTGAGGGGGACGAACACCGGGGAGCTGTTTTTT. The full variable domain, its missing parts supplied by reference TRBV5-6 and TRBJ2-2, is DAGVTQSPTHLIKTRGQQVTLRCSPKSGHDTVSWYQQALGQGPQFIFQYYEEEERQRGNFPDRFSGHQFPNYSSELNVNALLLGDSALYLCASSLRGTNTGELFFGEGSRLTVL.

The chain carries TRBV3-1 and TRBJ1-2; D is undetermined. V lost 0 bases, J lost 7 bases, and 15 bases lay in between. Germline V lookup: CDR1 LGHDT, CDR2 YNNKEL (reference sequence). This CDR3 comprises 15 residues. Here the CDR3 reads CASSQDPHAFSGYTF. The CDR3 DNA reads TGTGCCAGCAGCCAAGATCCCCATGCGTTTTCTGGCTACACCTTC.

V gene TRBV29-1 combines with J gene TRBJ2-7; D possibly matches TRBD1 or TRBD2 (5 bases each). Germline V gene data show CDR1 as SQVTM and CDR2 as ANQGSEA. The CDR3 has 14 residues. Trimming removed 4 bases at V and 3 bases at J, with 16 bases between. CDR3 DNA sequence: TGCAGCGTTGGGGATCCGGGGCGAAACTACGAGCAGTACTTC. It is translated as CSVGDPGRNYEQYF.

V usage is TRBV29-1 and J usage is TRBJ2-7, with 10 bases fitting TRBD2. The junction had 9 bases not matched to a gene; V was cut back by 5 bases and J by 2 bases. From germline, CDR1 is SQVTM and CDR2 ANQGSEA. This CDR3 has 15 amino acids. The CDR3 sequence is CSVSWTTSGAYEQYF. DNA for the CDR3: TGCAGCGTTTCTTGGACTACTAGCGGGGCCTACGAGCAGTACTTC.

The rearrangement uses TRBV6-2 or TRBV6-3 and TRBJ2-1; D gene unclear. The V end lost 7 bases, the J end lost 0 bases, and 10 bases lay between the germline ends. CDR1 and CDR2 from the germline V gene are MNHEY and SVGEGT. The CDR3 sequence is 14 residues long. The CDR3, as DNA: TGTGCCAGCACCAGACACTTCTCCTACAATGAGCAGTTCTTC. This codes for CASTRHFSYNEQFF.

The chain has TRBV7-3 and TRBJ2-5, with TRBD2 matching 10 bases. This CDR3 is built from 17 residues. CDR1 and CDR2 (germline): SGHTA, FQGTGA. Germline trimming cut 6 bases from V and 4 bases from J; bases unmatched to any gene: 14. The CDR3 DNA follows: TGTGCCAGCAGTTCGGGCAGGGGACTAGCGAGTCTAGAGACCCAGTACTTC. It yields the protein CASSSGRGLASLETQYF.

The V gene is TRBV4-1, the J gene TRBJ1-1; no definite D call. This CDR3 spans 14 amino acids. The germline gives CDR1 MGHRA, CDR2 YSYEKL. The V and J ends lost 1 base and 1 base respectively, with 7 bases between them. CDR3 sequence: CASSQVNRNTEAFF. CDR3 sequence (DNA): TGCGCCAGCAGCCAAGTCAACCGGAACACTGAAGCTTTCTTT.

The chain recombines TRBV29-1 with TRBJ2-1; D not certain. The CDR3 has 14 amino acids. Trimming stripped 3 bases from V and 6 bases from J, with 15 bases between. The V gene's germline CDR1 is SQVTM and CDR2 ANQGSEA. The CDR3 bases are TGCAGCGTTGACAAGGTCCCTTCGCCCAATGAGCAGTTCTTC. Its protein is CSVDKVPSPNEQFF.

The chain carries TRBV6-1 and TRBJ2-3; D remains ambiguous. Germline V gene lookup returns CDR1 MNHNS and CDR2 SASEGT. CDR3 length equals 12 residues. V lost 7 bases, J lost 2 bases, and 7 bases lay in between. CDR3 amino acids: CASTPPTDTQYF. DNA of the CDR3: TGTGCCAGCACCCCCCCCACAGATACGCAGTATTTT.

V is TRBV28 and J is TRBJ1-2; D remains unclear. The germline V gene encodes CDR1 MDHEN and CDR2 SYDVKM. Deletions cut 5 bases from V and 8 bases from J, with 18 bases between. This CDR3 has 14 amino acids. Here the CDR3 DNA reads TGTGCCAGCAGTCCTTCCGGGATCTACAGCGGCTACACCTTC. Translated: CASSPSGIYSGYTF.

The CDR3 region has the DNA TGTGCCAGCTTTTCCGGACTAGCGGGGGGCCCGAGCTCCTACAATGAGCAGTTCTTC. Encoded protein: CASFSGLAGGPSSYNEQFF. The chain carries TRBV6-4 and TRBJ2-1, with TRBD2 matching over 14 bases. The ends lost 8 bases at V and 0 bases at J; junction bases unmatched: 12. This CDR3 is built from 19 residues. Germline V gene data show CDR1 as MRHNA and CDR2 as SNTAGT.

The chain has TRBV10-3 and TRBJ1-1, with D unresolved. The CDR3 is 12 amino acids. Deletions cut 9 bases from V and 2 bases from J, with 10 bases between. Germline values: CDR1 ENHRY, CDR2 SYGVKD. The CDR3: CAISRANTEAFF. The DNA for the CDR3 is TGTGCCATATCCCGGGCAAACACTGAAGCTTTCTTT.

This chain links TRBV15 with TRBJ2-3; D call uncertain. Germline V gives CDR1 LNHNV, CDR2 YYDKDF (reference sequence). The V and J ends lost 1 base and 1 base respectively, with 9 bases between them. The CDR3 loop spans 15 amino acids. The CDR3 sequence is CATSRGSGRTDTQYF. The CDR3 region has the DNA TGTGCCACCAGCAGAGGGTCGGGTCGCACAGATACGCAGTATTTT.

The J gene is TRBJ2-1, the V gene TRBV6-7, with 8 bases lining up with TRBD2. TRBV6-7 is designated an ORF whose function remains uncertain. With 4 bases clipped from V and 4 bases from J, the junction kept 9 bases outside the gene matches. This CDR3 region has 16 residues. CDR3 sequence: CASSSTPAGGYNEQFF. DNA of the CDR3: TGTGCCAGCAGTTCCACCCCTGCGGGGGGTTACAATGAGCAGTTCTTC.

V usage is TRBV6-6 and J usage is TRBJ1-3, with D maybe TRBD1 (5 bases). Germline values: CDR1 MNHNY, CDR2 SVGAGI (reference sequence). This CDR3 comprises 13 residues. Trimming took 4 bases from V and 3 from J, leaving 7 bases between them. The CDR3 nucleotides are TGTGCCAGCAGTTGGGACGGTGGAAACACCATATATTTT. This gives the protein CASSWDGGNTIYF.

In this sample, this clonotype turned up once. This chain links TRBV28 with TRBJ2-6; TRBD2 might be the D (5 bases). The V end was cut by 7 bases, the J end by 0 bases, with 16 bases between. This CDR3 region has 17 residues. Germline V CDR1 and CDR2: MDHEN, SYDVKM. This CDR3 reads CASTGSGFSSGANVLTF. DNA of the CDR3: TGTGCCAGCACGGGGTCAGGCTTCAGCTCTGGGGCCAACGTCCTGACTTTC.

In DNA form, the CDR3 reads TGCAGTGCTATCCCCCGGGGGGCCTATGGCTACACCTTC. The encoded protein is CSAIPRGAYGYTF. The rearrangement links TRBV20-1 to TRBJ1-2, with D perhaps matching TRBD1 (6 bases). Trimming shortened V by 4 bases and J by 4 bases, and 13 bases separated the two germline ends. CDR3 length: 13 residues. Per germline, CDR1 DFQATT and CDR2 SNEGSKA (reference sequence).

CDR3 in DNA: TGTGCCAGCAGTGAAATCGGGCAGAGGAGTCCTCAGCCCCAGCATTTT. Its protein product is CASSEIGQRSPQPQHF. The chain combines TRBV2 with TRBJ1-5; D remains unclear. V was cut by 2 bases and J by 6 bases, with 17 bases left in between. The CDR3 has 16 residues. CDR1 is SNHLY and CDR2 is FYNNEI in the germline V gene.